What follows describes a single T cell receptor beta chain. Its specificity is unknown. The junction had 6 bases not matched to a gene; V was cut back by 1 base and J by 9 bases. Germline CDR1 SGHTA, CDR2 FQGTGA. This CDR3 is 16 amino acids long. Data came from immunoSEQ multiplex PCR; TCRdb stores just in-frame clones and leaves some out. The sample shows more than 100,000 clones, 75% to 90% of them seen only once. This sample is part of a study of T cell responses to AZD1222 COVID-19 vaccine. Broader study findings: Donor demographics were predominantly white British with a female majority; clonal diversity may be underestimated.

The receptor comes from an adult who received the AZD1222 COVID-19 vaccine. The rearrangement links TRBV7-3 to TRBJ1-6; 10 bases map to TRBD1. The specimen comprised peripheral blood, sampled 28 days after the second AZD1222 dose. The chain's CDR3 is CASSLIGGQGLSPLHF. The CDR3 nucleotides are TGTGCCAGCAGCTTAATCGGGGGACAGGGGCTTTCACCCCTCCACTTT.